Listed here are 10 T cell receptor beta chains from one sample, sequenced in a study of T cell repertoires in cytomegalovirus infection. Which antigens these TCRs recognize remains unknown. TCRdb redid the calling of the reads with MiXCR, one entry per CDR3 protein. The sample records about half a million distinct CDR3 sequences, roughly 34% being singletons. This sample comprised cultured PBMCs, obtained from culture after CMV antigen stimulation. These TCRs come from a human donor in good health (CMV status not recorded). Some clones in this sample may be carry-over from other donors' samples.

There are a few counts of this clonotype. The chain recombines TRBV7-6 with TRBJ2-2; D is unclear. The V gene's germline CDR1 is SGHVS and CDR2 FNYEAQ. There are 16 residues in the CDR3. Trimming cost V 5 bases and J 0 bases, with 13 bases left between them. The CDR3 here is CASSHSSVANTGELFF. The CDR3 DNA reads TGTGCCAGCAGCCACAGCAGCGTCGCGAACACCGGGGAGCTGTTTTTT.

This clonotype came up a few times. The chain couples TRBV28 to TRBJ1-1; D possibly corresponds to TRBD1 (5 bases). The CDR3 consists of 16 residues. Trimming stripped 2 bases from V and 5 bases from J, with 18 bases between. CDR1 MDHEN and CDR2 SYDVKM come from the germline V gene. The DNA of the CDR3 is TGTGCCAGCAGTTTACGGCGTGCTCACTGGGGGACTGAAGCTTTCTTT. Its protein is CASSLRRAHWGTEAFF.

The chain combines TRBV6-2 or TRBV6-3 with TRBJ2-1; no clear D. In germline, CDR1 is MNHEY, CDR2 SVGEGT. The length of the CDR3 is 15 residues. The ends were cut back, 6 bases at V and 7 bases at J, with 19 bases in the middle. The CDR3 nucleotides are TGTGCCAGCAGAAATGCGGTAAATATCGGGAATGAGCAGTTCTTC. Its protein product is CASRNAVNIGNEQFF.

This chain uses TRBV6-2 or TRBV6-3 with TRBJ1-1; no clear D. The CDR3 totals 14 residues. The V end lost 2 bases, the J end lost 0 bases, and 7 bases lay between the germline ends. CDR1 MNHEY and CDR2 SVGEGT come from the germline V gene. The CDR3 sequence: CASSYADMNTEAFF. The CDR3 DNA reads as TGTGCCAGCAGTTACGCAGACATGAACACTGAAGCTTTCTTT.

In its sample, this clonotype was seen a few times. The chain combines TRBV19 with TRBJ2-3, with 13 positions matching TRBD2. J gave up 6 bases and V 3 bases, and 12 bases lay outside the gene matches. CDR1 is LNHDA, CDR2 SQIVND, per germline (reference sequence). The CDR3 covers 18 residues. The CDR3 DNA follows: TGTGCCAGTAGTATTTCATGGCGGACTAGCGGGAGTACGGATACGCAGTATTTT. Amino acid sequence: CASSISWRTSGSTDTQYF.

The chain combines TRBV7-2 with TRBJ1-5; D unresolved. CDR3 length equals 16 residues. With 1 base removed from V and 0 bases from J, the gap between germline ends came to 10 bases. CDR1 is SGHTA, CDR2 FQGNSA, per germline. The CDR3 is CASSLVGRSSNQPQHF. CDR3 nucleotide sequence: TGTGCCAGCAGCTTAGTTGGTAGGAGTAGCAATCAGCCCCAGCATTTT.

The genes are TRBV27 and TRBJ2-7; the match to TRBD2 covers 7 bases. Germline V gene sequence: CDR1 MNHEY, CDR2 SMNVEV (reference sequence). The CDR3 contains 16 residues. V trimming: 3 bases; J trimming: 5 bases; junction bases outside the gene matches: 13. The CDR3 region has the DNA TGTGCCAGCAGTTTCCCTAGCGGCAAAGCTTTGAACGAGCAGTACGTC. This gives the protein CASSFPSGKALNEQYV.

This clonotype was counted at least ten times. This chain uses TRBV27 with TRBJ2-1, with a weak D call TRBD1 (6 bases). The germline V gene encodes CDR1 MNHEY and CDR2 SMNVEV (reference sequence). Trimming shortened V by 7 bases and J by 4 bases, and 17 bases separated the two germline ends. The CDR3 spans 15 residues. CDR3 coding DNA: TGTGCCAGCATAGCTCTAGGGACACTTTACAATGAGCAGTTCTTC. Translation: CASIALGTLYNEQFF.

V and J are TRBV25-1 and TRBJ2-2; the D gene could be TRBD1 or TRBD2 (5 bases each). Germline values: CDR1 MGHDK, CDR2 SYGVNS. V gave up 5 bases and J gave up 5 bases, with 21 bases separating them. The CDR3 has 17 amino acids. CDR3 residues: CASSFRDPTGKTGELFF. DNA for the CDR3: TGTGCCAGCAGTTTTAGGGACCCCACGGGAAAAACCGGGGAGCTGTTTTTT.

The J gene is TRBJ2-3, the V gene TRBV7-6; TRBD1 aligns across 7 bases. The CDR3 is made up of 16 amino acids. Germline V CDR1 and CDR2: SGHVS, FNYEAQ. V gave up 5 bases and J gave up 0 bases; unmatched junction bases: 8. Here the CDR3 reads CASSTGQDPSTDTQYF. The CDR3 coding sequence is TGTGCCAGCAGCACCGGACAGGACCCTAGCACAGATACGCAGTATTTT. Looking up the rest from reference TRBV7-6 and TRBJ2-3 gives the full variable domain: GAGVSQSPRYKVTKRGQDVALRCDPISGHVSLYWYRQALGQGPEFLTYFNYEAQQDKSGLPNDRFSAERPEGSISTLTIQRTEQRDSAMYRCASSTGQDPSTDTQYFGPGTRLTVL.